This T cell receptor (beta chain) was recovered during a study of T cell changes during pregnancy in multiple sclerosis. Only in-frame clones appear in the TCRdb table, and some are missing; sequencing was by immunoSEQ multiplex PCR. The sample has around 31,000 clones, roughly 86% seen once. Germline V gives CDR1 SGDLS, CDR2 YYNGEE. The CDR3 spans 17 residues. J lost 1 base, V lost 6 bases, and 11 bases had no gene match. This material consisted of CD8+ T cells from peripheral blood mononuclear cells, taken in the first trimester of pregnancy. The source is a female donor with multiple sclerosis, enrolled in a pregnancy study. This chain joins TRBV9 and TRBJ2-3; TRBD1 aligns across 10 bases. The CDR3 protein is CASTAWDRGIGTDTQYF. CDR3 coding DNA: TGTGCCAGCACTGCCTGGGACAGGGGTATAGGCACAGATACGCAGTATTTT. Filled out from reference TRBV9 and TRBJ2-3, the complete variable domain reads DSGVTQTPKHLITATGQRVTLRCSPRSGDLSVYWYQQSLDQGLQFLIQYYNGEERAKGNILERFSAQQFPDLHSELNLSSLELGDSALYFCASTAWDRGIGTDTQYFGPGTRLTVL.